This T cell receptor (beta chain) was sequenced for a study of blood T cell repertoires in COVID-19 (dated by TCRdb to 2020 to 2021). Background for the entire study: Samples from collaborators originated in the United States, Italy and Spain and spanned both the acute and convalescent phases of COVID-19. Subjects who had been exposed to COVID-19, were actively infected with it, or had recovered from it provided the deeply sampled blood TCRbeta repertoires that made up the dataset. Nearly every sample came with metadata listing a de-identified subject ID, COVID-19 status, age in years and sex. Samples were obtained from the ongoing ImmuneRACE study (first 160 participants) and from about 1,300 subjects provided by 6 global collaborators. The prospective study material was composed of cDNA or gDNA derived from T cells, B-cell-depleted T cells, or PBMCs. Where available, HLA class I and class II types were obtained from metadata supplied by the sample provider rather than from assay-based typing. The repertoires were released in a freely available public database meant as a resource for research on the immune response to SARS-CoV-2. The study at large found these results: The quantity of clinical and demographic metadata differed by source and by participant and was supplied without curation.

Concerning this clone: Its antigen is currently not known. No much larger clonotype is one base removed from it; base qualities were not supplied.

Collaborating institutions collected whole blood in K2EDTA tubes following their own protocols. For TCRbeta analysis, collaborators shipped samples in one of three forms: frozen whole blood, isolated PBMCs, or DNA extracted from either of those sample types. The CDR3 runs 17 residues from the cysteine to the phenylalanine. Left in the record is the CDR3 DNA by itself, 51 bases read in frame from the first base. V loses 4 bases at its end and J loses 4 bases; junction bases beyond the gene matches: 11. Taken from the germline V gene, the CDR1 and CDR2 loops are KGHDR and SFDVKD. TCRbeta CDR3 regions were amplified from genomic DNA by means of the immunoSEQ Assay, a bias-controlled multiplex PCR. The published analysis was carried out like this. Nucleated cell counts per sample were estimated from amplification of reference gene primers within the assay. To quantify the absolute abundance of each unique TCRbeta CDR3 rearrangement, sequence reads were collapsed and filtered. For each sample, productive Simpson clonality was calculated by taking the square root of Simpson's diversity index across productive rearrangements. In its TCRdb copy, this immuneACCESS table keeps in-frame sequences only and misses some clones. Where compared with another copy, unresolved V genes explain less than half of these, and the others have no known cause. The V and J calls and the clone size are those of that table, but D and trimming were determined from the DNA. This sample holds about 110,000 clones; roughly 80% were observed only once. Approximately 18% of the sample is held by the ten biggest clonotypes.

Here the chain combines TRBV24-1 and TRBJ2-1; 8 nucleotides in the junction match TRBD2. This receptor was obtained from a woman in her sixties with acute or convalescent COVID-19. The specimen sequenced was peripheral blood. The CDR3 is CATSDSALAGRYNEQFF. The DNA reads as follows: TGTGCCACCAGTGACTCCGCCTTAGCGGGGCGATACAATGAGCAGTTCTTC.